The clone carrying this T cell receptor (beta chain) was seen at least ten times. The data belong to a study of molecular identifiers for immune sequencing clone quantification. In TCRdb, the PCR reads were re-called with MiXCR into one record per CDR3 protein. This sample yields about 320,000 distinct CDR3 sequences, of which 20% to 25% are seen a single time; approximately 0.83% belongs to the top ten. The CDR3 extends over 14 amino acids. Trimming removed 5 bases from V and 0 bases from J, with 14 bases in between. Germline-derived CDR1 and CDR2 are DFQATT and SNEGSKA (reference sequence). The chain is built from TRBV20-1 and TRBJ2-7; D is perhaps TRBD1 (6 bases). This TCR came from a human donor in good health. Some libraries in this study had Jurkat cell RNA spiked in. Sequenced sample: naive CD8+ T cells from blood, with Jurkat cell RNA spiked in. Subset specified: FACS-sorted CD8+CD4-CCR7+CD45RA+ naive T cells. DNA of the CDR3: TGCAGTGCTGATTCGGGACAAGTCTCCTACGAGCAGTACTTC. Translated, it gives CSADSGQVSYEQYF.